This T cell receptor beta chain was captured by sequencing in a study of T cell repertoires in cytomegalovirus infection. About the research overall: Indications of both CMV infection and matching HLA type were provided by public TCR beta signatures. Study outcomes and limitations: The ex vivo response was dominated by HLA-C-restricted CMV-specific TCR beta clonotypes.

CDR3 length equals 13 residues. Trimming took off 1 base at V and 8 bases at J, with 11 bases between the two ends. The germline CDR1 and CDR2 sequences are LGHDT and YNNKEL (reference sequence). TCRdb recomputed calls from the reads with MiXCR, one row per CDR3 protein. Found here are approximately 130,000 distinct CDR3 sequences, almost 9% of them singletons; the top ten hold 10%. With respect to this clonotype: The antigen is not known.

The chain uses TRBV3-1 and TRBJ1-2; possible D gene TRBD1, 5 bases. The sample taken for sequencing was PBMCs. This TCR derives from a human donor in good health (CMV status not recorded). Some clones in this sample may be carry-over from other donors' samples. CDR3 region: CASSQGQGGGYTF. As DNA, the CDR3 is TGTGCCAGCAGCCAAGGCCAGGGAGGCGGCTACACCTTC.